This TCR beta chain was sequenced during a study of CD8 T cells in Susac syndrome. This clonotype was observed a single time. The CDR3 runs 14 residues. From germline, CDR1 is MDHEN and CDR2 SYDVKM. V was clipped by 9 bases and J by 5 bases, with 20 bases between them. Reverse transcription used roughly 0.45 to 1 ug RNA and random hexamers. Via MiXCR, TCRdb re-called the immunoSEQ multiplex PCR reads, giving one row per CDR3 protein. This table has around 130,000 distinct CDR3 sequences, 90% to 95% appearing once. Sequencing of TCR beta was undertaken in CD8+ and CD4+ T cells derived from blood. Sequences were obtained from CD4+ T cells from PBMCs. The genes are TRBV28 and TRBJ2-7; D remains ambiguous. This clonotype was obtained from a human donor in good health. CDR3 bases: TGTGCCAGTCAGTCCCACTCCTTACCCCACGAGCAGTACTTC. It encodes CASQSHSLPHEQYF.